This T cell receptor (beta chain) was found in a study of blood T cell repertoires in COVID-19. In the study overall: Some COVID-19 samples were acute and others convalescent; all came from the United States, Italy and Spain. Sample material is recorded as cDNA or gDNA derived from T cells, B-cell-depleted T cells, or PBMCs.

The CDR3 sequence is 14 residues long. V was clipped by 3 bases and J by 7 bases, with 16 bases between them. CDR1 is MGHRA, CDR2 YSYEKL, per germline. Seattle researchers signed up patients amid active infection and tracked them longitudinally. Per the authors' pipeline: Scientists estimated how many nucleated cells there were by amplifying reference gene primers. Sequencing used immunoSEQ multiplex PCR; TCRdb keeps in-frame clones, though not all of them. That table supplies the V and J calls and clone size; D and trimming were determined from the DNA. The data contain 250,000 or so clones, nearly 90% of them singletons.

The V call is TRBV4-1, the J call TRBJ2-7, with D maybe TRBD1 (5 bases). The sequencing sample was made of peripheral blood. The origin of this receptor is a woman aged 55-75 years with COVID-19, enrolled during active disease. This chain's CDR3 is CASSHPDGAREQYF. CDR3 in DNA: TGCGCCAGCAGCCACCCTGATGGGGCAAGGGAGCAGTACTTC.